This entry is about one T cell receptor (beta chain). Its binding antigen is unknown. No per-base quality is available; no much larger clone lies one base away. This specimen belongs to a study of T cell responses to AZD1222 COVID-19 vaccine (dated by TCRdb to about 2021). Notes on the research overall: AZD1222 recipients given second doses at about 4 weeks or at about 12 weeks were pooled, since spike-specific TCR depth and breadth were not found to differ between the two schedules. A total of just over 230 trial participants underwent TCR sequencing, of whom more than 200 had received two doses of AZD1222 and approximately 26 had received two doses of the MenACWY control vaccine. Enrollment into the trials was organized by age into subgroups of 18-55, 56-69 and 70-plus years, and those subgroups contained roughly 140, 27 and 60 TCR-sequenced participants, respectively. Overall results and qualifications from the work: The 56-69-year group was small, and its depth increase did not reach significance, likely because of low power. Participants were mostly white British and included more females than males, and it was suggested by the authors that clonal diversity may have been underestimated. Because no day 14 peak-response samples were available, repertoires were characterized only after the peak T cell response. A significant rise in spike-specific TCR breadth and depth was observed after two AZD1222 doses relative to day 0 and relative to MenACWY recipients. Only five to seven AZD1222 recipients were SARS-CoV-2 seropositive at baseline, limiting conclusions about previously exposed vaccinees. Vaccine-associated CD4 TCRs spanned the whole spike protein, with dominant responses in regions 160-218 and 743-854. Reportedly, close to half of the unique spike-specific TCRs recognized epitopes lying outside the regions that are mutated in the B.1.351 and B.1.1.7 variants.

The CDR3 regions of human TCRbeta chains were analyzed by immunosequencing. Regarding the original processing steps: TCRs in the repertoires were compared against a reference library of SARS-CoV-2-specific TCRs that had been generated with the MIRA antigen-specificity platform. Breadth was defined as the fraction of unique TCRs that were SARS-CoV-2-associated, and depth was defined as the fraction of total T cells that were SARS-CoV-2-associated. Each spike-specific TCR was assigned to its reactive spike region and to a CD4 or CD8 class using the MIRA data. Log10-transformed breadth and depth values were compared by one-way ANOVA with Sidak's multiple comparisons tests. Not all clones reach the TCRdb copy of this immuneACCESS table, which keeps in-frame sequences only. Checked studies attribute under half of the gap to unresolved V genes and leave the rest unexplained. The DNA was the basis for D and trimming; V, J and clone size are from that table. The sample table holds roughly 120,000 clones, of which about 90% were seen once. The ten largest clones represent 4.4% of the sample.

In light of the paper, this sample's time point label describes: baseline before first vaccination. Vaccinee samples were obtained from the UK trials COV001 and COV002, which included a single-blind randomized controlled phase 2/3 trial of AZD1222 (ChAdOx1 nCoV-19) in healthy adults. Trial participant PBMC samples were collected at day 0 and day 28 after the second dose for TCRbeta chain sequencing. CDR1 and CDR2 (SEHNR, FQNEAQ) derive from the germline V gene (reference sequence). The germline V and J ends show losses of 1 base and 10 bases respectively, and no gene match explains 9 bases of the junction. The CDR3 has 15 amino acids, counting the end cysteine and phenylalanine. The read is trimmed to its CDR3 DNA, 45 bases read in frame from base 1.

This receptor was obtained from an adult in good health. The sequences come from peripheral blood, collected on day 0 of AZD1222 vaccination. The V gene is TRBV7-9 and the J gene is TRBJ1-4; 7 central bases correspond to TRBD1. CDR3 region: CASSLGGGAGGKLFF. The DNA sequence is TGTGCCAGCAGCTTAGGAGGGGGCGCGGGGGGAAAACTGTTTTTT.